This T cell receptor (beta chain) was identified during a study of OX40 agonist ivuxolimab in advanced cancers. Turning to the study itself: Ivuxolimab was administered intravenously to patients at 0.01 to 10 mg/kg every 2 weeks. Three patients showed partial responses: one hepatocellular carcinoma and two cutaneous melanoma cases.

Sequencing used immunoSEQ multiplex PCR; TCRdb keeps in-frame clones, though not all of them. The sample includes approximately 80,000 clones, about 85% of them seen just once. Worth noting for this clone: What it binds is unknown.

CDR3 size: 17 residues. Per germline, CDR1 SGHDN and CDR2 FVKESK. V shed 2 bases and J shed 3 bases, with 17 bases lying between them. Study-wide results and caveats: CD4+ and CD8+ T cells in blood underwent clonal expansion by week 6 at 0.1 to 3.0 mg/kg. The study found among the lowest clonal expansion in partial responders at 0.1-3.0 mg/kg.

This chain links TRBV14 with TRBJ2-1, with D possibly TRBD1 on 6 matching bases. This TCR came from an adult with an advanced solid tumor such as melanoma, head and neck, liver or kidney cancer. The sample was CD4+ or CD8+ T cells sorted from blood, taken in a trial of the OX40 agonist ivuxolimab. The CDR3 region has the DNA TGTGCCAGCAGCCAACCTACCGGACAGCCTTTCTACAATGAGCAGTTCTTC. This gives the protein CASSQPTGQPFYNEQFF.